A selection of T cell receptor beta chains follows, all from one sample in a study of shared clonotypes between healthy human individuals. Measured with immunoSEQ multiplex PCR; TCRdb has only the in-frame clones, and not every one. The table records fewer than 850,000 clones, about 90% of them present only once. The sample consisted of memory CD8+ T cells from PBMCs. These TCRs come from a young man in good health. Some clones in this sample may be carry-over from other donors' samples. Each CDR3 is given with its conserved first and last residue. Fields, in order: clone size, V gene, CDR3 protein. Only part of the rows carry a size: once, few, many, or a class if the clone is expanded.

NA,TRBV4-3,CASSAGPGGNNEQFF
NA,TRBV29-1,CSVHTPGGSDF
NA,TRBV19,CASSTTPNEKLFF
NA,TRBV10-3,CAISDLSSPNTGELFF
few,TRBV25-1,CATGEAGGPEAFF
NA,TRBV5-6,CASSLGAPTYEQYF
NA,TRBV19,CASSMRAENNEQFF
NA,TRBV5-1,CASSLAGPTDTQYF
many,TRBV4-1,CASSPTLSYEQYF
NA,TRBV7-9,CASSLVDEQYF
NA,TRBV7-2,CASSLALRGLAGEGSYNEQFF
NA,TRBV7-6,CASSRRVRETQYF
NA,TRBV28,CAISSTTSRTDTQYF
NA,TRBV14,CASSRANQLDEQFF
NA,TRBV7-9,CASSTRGPSYNEQFF
NA,TRBV27,CASSAYRVAGNQPQHF
NA,TRBV7-9,CASSQASGSYEQYF
NA,TRBV27,CASSLKVLATDTQYF
NA,TRBV19,CASSLFDSPRGTEAFF
NA,TRBV5-1,CASSLASNYGYTF
NA,TRBV30,CAWTLGGDTEAFF
NA,TRBV19,CASRRDRGNGNYGYTF
NA,TRBV7-9,CASSLSETGAVPYEQYF
NA,TRBV13,CASSPSSYEQYF
NA,TRBV2,CASRIRTGINYGYTF
NA,TRBV28,CASTRYRTTDTQYF
NA,TRBV11-2,CASSLGRVVGGIMDEQFF
NA,TRBV6-1,CASWGVTRGYTF
NA,TRBV12-2,CASRLAGSGRSSYNEQFF
NA,TRBV27,CASSLLGRTLYEQYF
NA,TRBV27,CASSLFPFSNYGYTF
once,TRBV7-2,CASSLRWAGETQYF
once,TRBV5-6,CASSLANSRTENTEAFF
NA,TRBV5-1,CASRPYYTPGLAGVGTGELFF
few,TRBV7-9,CASSPGTANTEAFF
NA,TRBV7-9,CASSPDRGQVGELFF
NA,TRBV28,CASSLGGTSLFF
NA,TRBV28,CASSLPTSGRRDNEQFF
NA,TRBV29-1,CSVKPGQGSEGGRLRTDTQYF
NA,TRBV19,CASTLDPRWDYGYTF
NA,TRBV19,CASREYSGNQPQHF
NA,TRBV28,CASSSDLDRPANQPQHF
NA,TRBV6-6,CASNLSGGSSYEQYF
NA,TRBV27,CASRGRGTDTQYF
NA,TRBV28,CASSPLGGDSTDTQYF
NA,TRBV7-9,CASSGIGGTGADNEQFF
NA,TRBV7-9,CASSLVGPGANVLTF
NA,TRBV9,CASNQGTSYNEQFF
NA,TRBV7-8,CASSSKHGSETEAFF
NA,TRBV7-9,CASSLGWINYGYTF
NA,TRBV7-6,CASSLLASPRYEQYF
NA,TRBV6-1,CASSERVPWDVRNTEAFF
few,TRBV19,CASSFGPSSNQPQHF
NA,TRBV7-9,CASEREIDNEQFF
NA,TRBV19,CASSIDLAGALYTQYF